The sequence of this TCR beta chain was determined in a study of T-cell memory formation after mild COVID-19. Overall study results and limits: Balance between CD4 and CD8 was seen in clones contracting day 15 to 85, and a CD4+ lean was seen in later expanders.

In regard to this clonotype: Its cognate antigen is unknown.

Sample barcodes and UMIs were carried by the TCR alpha and TCR beta cDNA libraries that 5'RACE generated with constant-segment primers. Using its own MiXCR run on the 5' RACE reads, TCRdb lists one record per CDR3 protein. This sample has 190,000 or so distinct CDR3 sequences, with approximately 10% found just once. The receptor's source is a man younger than 30 who had mild COVID-19 (a few samples of this study predate the infection). Cell type and time point are not known. Material: PBMCs or a T cell subset sorted from them (not recorded which).

The CDR3 DNA reads as TGTGCCAGCAGCGTCATAGGGGGGGCCGACACCGGGGAGCTGTTTTTT. This translates into CASSVIGGADTGELFF. The chain carries TRBV9 and TRBJ2-2, with D possibly matching TRBD2 (7 bases). Trimming cost V 2 bases and J 3 bases, with 14 bases left between them. The germline CDR1 and CDR2 sequences are SGDLS and YYNGEE. The CDR3 is made up of 16 amino acids.